Listed here are 5 T cell receptor beta chains from one sample, sequenced in a study of beta chain features in type 1 diabetes. cDNA synthesis used the whole RNA isolate, giving expressed TCRB sequences. TCRdb's table, derived via immunoSEQ multiplex PCR, lists solely in-frame clones and lacks some. The sample contains 600,000 to 650,000 clones, 15% of which appear only once. Sequencing used naive CD4+ T cells from blood. Receptor source: a man between 18 and 35 years old in good health.

The chain has TRBV2 and TRBJ2-1; 10 bases are a match to TRBD2. Germline V lookup: CDR1 SNHLY, CDR2 FYNNEI. J gave up 12 bases and V 5 bases, and 4 bases lay outside the gene matches. CDR3 size: 12 residues. CDR3 sequence (DNA): TGTGCCAGCAGTTTACCTAGCGGGAGGCAGTTCTTC. This codes for CASSLPSGRQFF.

Only a few counts were recorded for this clone. This chain links TRBV7-6 with TRBJ2-7, with a tentative D call TRBD1 (6 bases). This CDR3 contains 16 residues. Germline V gene sequence: CDR1 SGHVS, CDR2 FNYEAQ. Trimming stripped 2 bases from V and 0 bases from J, with 14 bases between. As DNA, the CDR3 is TGTGCCAGCAGCTTATCCATCCGGGACAACTCCTACGAGCAGTACTTC. Translation: CASSLSIRDNSYEQYF.

This clone was observed a few times. The chain joins TRBV2 to TRBJ2-1; 8 positions agree with TRBD1. The CDR3 has 13 residues. CDR1 and CDR2 (germline): SNHLY, FYNNEI. The trim removed 9 bases at V and 0 bases at J, leaving 1 base unmatched. The CDR3 nucleotides are TGTGCCAGACAGGGGGACTCCTACAATGAGCAGTTCTTC. As protein: CARQGDSYNEQFF.

The rearrangement links TRBV10-3 to TRBJ1-2, with a weak D call TRBD1 (5 bases). V lost 0 bases and J lost 8, with 7 bases in between. Germline V gene data show CDR1 as ENHRY and CDR2 as SYGVKD. This CDR3 has 12 amino acids. The CDR3 nucleotides read TGTGCCATCAGTGAGTCGGGGGAAGGCTACACCTTC. This encodes CAISESGEGYTF.

V and J are TRBV30 and TRBJ2-1; D is ambiguous. Germline V gene sequence: CDR1 GTSNPN, CDR2 SVGIG (reference sequence). V dropped 0 bases and J dropped 10 bases, with 7 bases sitting between them. The CDR3 spans 11 residues. The CDR3 DNA follows: TGTGCCTGGAGTGTACTTGCAGAGCAGTTCTTC. Protein sequence: CAWSVLAEQFF.